A single sample gave rise to the 31 T cell receptor beta chains below, sequenced in a study of blood T cell repertoires in COVID-19. TCRdb keeps only in-frame clones here, not all; method: immunoSEQ multiplex PCR. The top ten hold 18% of the sample, which has 55,000 to 80,000 clones, 83% seen once. Sequencing was carried out using peripheral blood. The receptors stem from a woman of 80 years or more with acute or convalescent COVID-19.

This chain joins TRBV5-1 and TRBJ1-1; D remains ambiguous. The germline CDR1 and CDR2 sequences are SGHRS and YFSETQ. The CDR3 loop spans 14 amino acids. Trimming removed 0 bases at V and 0 bases at J, with 6 bases between. The CDR3 DNA is TGCGCCAGCAGCTTGGAACAAGTGAACACTGAAGCTTTCTTT. This encodes CASSLEQVNTEAFF.

This chain uses TRBV5-1 with TRBJ1-1; 8 positions agree with TRBD1. The CDR3 has 13 amino acids. Germline V gene data show CDR1 as SGHRS and CDR2 as YFSETQ. J was trimmed by 4 bases and V by 6 bases; bases with no gene match: 5. DNA for the CDR3: TGCGCCAGCATGAGACAGGGGTCCACTGAAGCTTTCTTT. It is translated as CASMRQGSTEAFF.

As DNA, the CDR3 is TGTGCCAGCAGCCCGAGACTAGCTGGTGAGCAGTTCTTC. Translation: CASSPRLAGEQFF. The chain carries TRBV12-3 or TRBV12-4 and TRBJ2-1, with 7 nucleotides matching TRBD2. CDR3 length equals 13 residues. Trimming removed 6 bases from V and 9 bases from J; junction bases left unmatched: 8.

The V gene is TRBV9, the J gene TRBJ2-7; TRBD1 matches 9 bases. The CDR3 is 15 amino acids. The V gene end was trimmed by 3 bases and the J gene end by 4 bases; junction bases not matched to a gene: 8. Looked up from germline, CDR1 is SGDLS and CDR2 is YYNGEE. CDR3 DNA sequence: TGTGCCAGCAGCGAACGCGCCGGGACAGGGTACGAGCAGTACTTC. Translated: CASSERAGTGYEQYF.

The genes are TRBV19 and TRBJ1-6; no reliable D call. The germline V and J ends were trimmed by 5 bases and 7 bases, with 18 bases remaining between them. Germline lookup yields CDR1 LNHDA and CDR2 SQIVND (reference sequence). The CDR3 is 16 residues long. The DNA for the CDR3 is TGTGCCAGTAGTTCGAGGGAGCTAACCCCAAATTCACCCCTCCACTTT. Translated: CASSSRELTPNSPLHF.

The V call is TRBV20-1, the J call TRBJ2-7, with a possible D match to TRBD2 (5 bases). The CDR3 loop spans 16 amino acids. Per the germline V gene, CDR1 is DFQATT and CDR2 is SNEGSKA (reference sequence). The ends were cut back, 3 bases at V and 0 bases at J, with 18 bases in the middle. The CDR3 DNA reads as TGCAGTGCTAGTGGGCCCCAGACGGGGAGCTCCTACGAGCAGTACTTC. It specifies CSASGPQTGSSYEQYF.

This clone occurred once. The chain recombines TRBV27 with TRBJ1-5, with 7 nucleotides matching TRBD1. The length of the CDR3 is 17 residues. The V segment lost 3 bases and the J segment 4 bases; nucleotides outside the gene matches: 12. Germline lookup yields CDR1 MNHEY and CDR2 SMNVEV (reference sequence). In nucleotides, the CDR3 is TGTGCCAGCAGTTTGCAGGGGGGAAGTGCTTGGAATCAGCCCCAGCATTTT. It yields the protein CASSLQGGSAWNQPQHF.

The chain recombines TRBV18 with TRBJ1-2; tentative D call: TRBD1 (6 bases). V dropped 0 bases and J dropped 2 bases, with 10 bases sitting between them. Per germline, CDR1 KGHSH and CDR2 LQKENI. The CDR3 covers 15 residues. The DNA for the CDR3 is TGTGCCAGCTCACCACCGTCGCAGGGGAACTATGGCTACACCTTC. Translated: CASSPPSQGNYGYTF.

This clone came up a few times. The J gene is TRBJ2-2, the V gene TRBV6-5, with 11 bases identical to TRBD1. Germline trimming cut 6 bases from V and 7 bases from J; bases unmatched to any gene: 4. Per the germline V gene, CDR1 is MNHEY and CDR2 is SVGAGI. The CDR3 totals 14 residues. In nucleotides, the CDR3 is TGTGCCAGCAGGGGACAGGGGGAAATCGGGGAGCTGTTTTTT. Translated: CASRGQGEIGELFF.

This clone was seen only a few times. DNA for the CDR3: TGTGCCAGCAGCGGGACAAGCAACACTGAAGCTTTCTTT. This gives the protein CASSGTSNTEAFF. The rearrangement links TRBV3-1 (or the pseudogene TRBV3-2) to TRBJ1-1, with a tentative D call TRBD1 (6 bases). The germline V and J ends were trimmed by 5 bases and 2 bases, with 9 bases remaining between them. The CDR3 sequence is 13 residues long. The germline CDR1 and CDR2 sequences are LGHDT and YNNKEL (reference sequence).

The CDR3 DNA reads as TGTGCCAGCAGCGTCGGGACAGTTGGAAACACCATATATTTT. Protein: CASSVGTVGNTIYF. J is TRBJ1-3 and V is TRBV9; 7 bases agree with TRBD1. Trimming removed 2 bases from V and 3 bases from J; junction bases left unmatched: 2. Looked up from germline, CDR1 is SGDLS and CDR2 is YYNGEE. The CDR3 loop spans 14 amino acids. The entire variable domain, with the rest obtained from reference TRBV9 and TRBJ1-3, is as follows: DSGVTQTPKHLITATGQRVTLRCSPRSGDLSVYWYQQSLDQGLQFLIQYYNGEERAKGNILERFSAQQFPDLHSELNLSSLELGDSALYFCASSVGTVGNTIYFGEGSWLTVV.

As to this clone: A read error is possible here, since a much larger clone lies one base away. Other DNA variants within this sample encode the same CDR3. V and J are TRBV5-4 and TRBJ1-2, with D tentatively TRBD1 (5 bases). Germline V gene sequence: CDR1 SGHNT, CDR2 YYREEE (reference sequence). This CDR3 has 16 residues. The V gene lost 3 bases and the J gene lost 8 bases, with 23 bases spanning the gap. In DNA, the CDR3 is TGTGCCAGCAGCTCCCCGACTGGGGCTAGGGGAAAAGGCTACACCTTC. It specifies CASSSPTGARGKGYTF. Based on the CDR3 plus reference TRBV5-4 and TRBJ1-2, the full variable domain is ETGVTQSPTHLIKTRGQQVTLRCSSQSGHNTVSWYQQALGQGPQFIFQYYREEENGRGNFPPRFSGLQFPNYSSELNVNALELDDSALYLCASSSPTGARGKGYTFGSGTRLTVV.

This clone was detected only a few times. The rearrangement joins TRBV19 to TRBJ1-2, with 9 bases aligning to TRBD1. Germline assignment: CDR1 LNHDA and CDR2 SQIVND (reference sequence). This CDR3 has 14 amino acids. After removal of 3 bases from V and 6 bases from J, the junction contained 5 bases not matched to a gene. As DNA, the CDR3 is TGTGCCAGTAGTATGGGACAGGGATTCGATGGCTACACCTTC. Amino acid sequence: CASSMGQGFDGYTF.

The chain couples TRBV3-1 (or the pseudogene TRBV3-2) to TRBJ2-3, with 11 bases fitting TRBD2. Germline V CDR1 and CDR2: LGHDT, YNNKEL (reference sequence). Trimming removed 4 bases from V and 0 bases from J; junction bases left unmatched: 6. The CDR3 consists of 17 residues. CDR3 sequence reads: CASSRPGLAVSTDTQYF. DNA of the CDR3: TGTGCCAGCAGCCGCCCGGGACTAGCGGTTAGCACAGATACGCAGTATTTT.

The gene calls are TRBV5-4 and TRBJ1-4; 7 bases map to TRBD1. J gave up 7 bases and V 4 bases, and 7 bases lay outside the gene matches. CDR3 length: 14 residues. CDR1 SGHNT and CDR2 YYREEE come from the germline V gene (reference sequence). The CDR3 loop reads CASSQDRTGEKLFF. DNA of the CDR3: TGTGCCAGCAGCCAGGACAGGACGGGTGAAAAACTGTTTTTT.

V is TRBV5-1 and J is TRBJ1-1; 7 nucleotides agree with TRBD1. Per the germline V gene, CDR1 is SGHRS and CDR2 is YFSETQ. V dropped 7 bases and J dropped 4; count of bases not matched to a gene: 7. This CDR3 has 13 amino acids. Written as DNA, the CDR3 is TGCGCCAGCGGTAGGGGGCAGGGCACTGAAGCTTTCTTT. It codes for CASGRGQGTEAFF.

The rearrangement joins TRBV18 to TRBJ1-4; TRBD1 matches at 8 bases. CDR1 and CDR2 (germline): KGHSH, LQKENI. The CDR3 loop spans 16 amino acids. J was trimmed by 7 bases and V by 5 bases; bases with no gene match: 12. CDR3: CASSTNTDRGSEKLFF. CDR3 bases: TGTGCCAGCTCAACGAATACCGACAGGGGAAGTGAAAAACTGTTTTTT.

J is TRBJ1-4 and V is TRBV19; 7 bases align to TRBD1. The CDR3 totals 14 residues. Trimming removed 6 bases from V and 8 bases from J; junction bases left unmatched: 9. Looked up from germline, CDR1 is LNHDA and CDR2 is SQIVND (reference sequence). The CDR3 nucleotides read TGTGCCAGTAGCCGACTAACAGGGGAGGAAAAACTGTTTTTT. It is translated as CASSRLTGEEKLFF.

This clone was detected many times. The V call is TRBV5-1, the J call TRBJ2-2; possible D gene TRBD1, 6 bases. Germline V gives CDR1 SGHRS, CDR2 YFSETQ. This CDR3 has 18 residues. The ends were cut back, 3 bases at V and 2 bases at J, with 20 bases in the middle. CDR3 loop: CASSSGRGGQTNTGELFF. CDR3 DNA sequence: TGCGCCAGCAGCTCCGGTAGGGGTGGACAGACAAACACCGGGGAGCTGTTTTTT.

The chain links TRBV28 to TRBJ2-5; perhaps TRBD2 as D (7 bases). V was clipped by 3 bases and J by 4 bases, with 12 bases between them. CDR1 is MDHEN and CDR2 is SYDVKM in the germline V gene. The CDR3 runs to 14 residues. Written as DNA, the CDR3 is TGTGCCAGCAGTTTTTTGGGGGGGGCAGAGACCCAGTACTTC. It encodes CASSFLGGAETQYF.

This sequence joins TRBV27 and TRBJ1-1, with 7 bases fitting TRBD1. Germline V lookup: CDR1 MNHEY, CDR2 SMNVEV (reference sequence). CDR3 length: 14 residues. V shed 3 bases and J 1 base; nucleotides not matched to a gene: 2. The CDR3 coding sequence is TGTGCCAGCAGTTTCGCAGGGGGGAACACTGAAGCTTTCTTT. This gives the protein CASSFAGGNTEAFF.

For the CDR3, the DNA is TGTGCTAGTGGTTTGGGACAAGAGAACACTGAAGCTTTCTTT. Residues: CASGLGQENTEAFF. The V and J genes are TRBV12-5 and TRBJ1-1, with D unresolved. The CDR3 is 14 amino acids. With 1 base removed from V and 1 base from J, the gap between germline ends came to 7 bases. The germline V gene encodes CDR1 LGHNT and CDR2 FRNRAP.

This chain uses TRBV6-5 with TRBJ2-1; weak D call: TRBD2 (5 bases). The V gene lost 8 bases and the J gene lost 0 bases, with 11 bases spanning the gap. The CDR3 is made up of 14 amino acids. The germline CDR1 and CDR2 sequences are MNHEY and SVGAGI. The chain's CDR3 is CASSPGSSYNEQFF. CDR3 nucleotides: TGTGCCAGCTCGCCGGGGAGCTCCTACAATGAGCAGTTCTTC.

The rearrangement joins TRBV7-8 to TRBJ1-5; D gene ambiguous. The CDR3 contains 15 residues. The germline gives CDR1 SGHVS, CDR2 FQNEAQ. V lost 5 bases and J lost 3, with 14 bases in between. For the CDR3, the DNA is TGTGCCAGCAGCCCCACCGAGGGTGACAATCAGCCCCAGCATTTT. It encodes CASSPTEGDNQPQHF.

This clone was observed a few times. V is TRBV19 and J is TRBJ1-1; tentatively, D is TRBD1 (5 bases). Trimming removed 5 bases from V and 3 bases from J, with 16 bases in between. The CDR3 extends over 15 amino acids. CDR1 and CDR2 from the germline V gene are LNHDA and SQIVND (reference sequence). The CDR3 loop is CASSSPDSLHTEAFF. The CDR3 DNA reads as TGTGCCAGTAGTTCCCCCGACAGCCTCCACACTGAAGCTTTCTTT.

The chain has TRBV25-1 and TRBJ2-1; TRBD2 matches at 12 bases. CDR1 is MGHDK and CDR2 is SYGVNS in the germline V gene. The V gene end was trimmed by 5 bases and the J gene end by 4 bases; junction bases not matched to a gene: 6. The CDR3 has 16 amino acids. CDR3: CASSQASGRDYNEQFF. Here the CDR3 DNA reads TGTGCCAGCAGTCAGGCTAGCGGGAGGGATTACAATGAGCAGTTCTTC.

Only a few counts were recorded for this clone. The chain carries TRBV6-5 and TRBJ2-7, with D possibly matching TRBD2 (6 bases). This CDR3 is 16 amino acids long. Trimming took off 2 bases at V and 2 bases at J, with 16 bases between the two ends. Germline CDR1 and CDR2: MNHEY and SVGAGI. The DNA for the CDR3 is TGTGCCAGCAGTTACATCCGACTAGGCCTCCCCTACGAGCAGTACTTC. It codes for CASSYIRLGLPYEQYF.

The rearrangement links TRBV5-6 to TRBJ2-5; D may be TRBD2 (6 bases). Trimming cost V 6 bases and J 4 bases, with 16 bases left between them. CDR1 is SGHDT, CDR2 YYEEEE, per germline. The CDR3 length is 14 residues. The DNA of the CDR3 is TGTGCCAGCATCCGGGTTGGGGGGTTAGAGACCCAGTACTTC. This codes for CASIRVGGLETQYF.

CDR3 loop: CASSQDGAGGFSPLHF. DNA of the CDR3: TGCGCCAGCAGCCAAGATGGGGCAGGGGGCTTTTCACCCCTCCACTTT. The rearrangement joins TRBV4-1 to TRBJ1-6; 8 positions match TRBD1. The V gene's germline CDR1 is MGHRA and CDR2 YSYEKL. V dropped 0 bases and J dropped 9; count of bases not matched to a gene: 7. The CDR3 contains 16 residues.

The chain carries TRBV12-3 or TRBV12-4 and TRBJ1-1, with D possibly TRBD1 on 5 matching bases. Trimming shortened V by 5 bases and J by 4 bases, and 11 bases separated the two germline ends. This CDR3 spans 13 amino acids. The CDR3 DNA reads as TGTGCCAGCAGTAATTCAAGGGGCACTGAAGCTTTCTTT. It is translated as CASSNSRGTEAFF.

The chain combines TRBV30 with TRBJ2-7; possibly TRBD2 for D (6 bases). Trimming removed 2 bases from V and 5 bases from J, with 19 bases in between. Germline V gene lookup returns CDR1 GTSNPN and CDR2 SVGIG (reference sequence). CDR3 length: 15 residues. The CDR3 DNA is TGTGCCTGGAGTAGTGGGAGACTAGTAATCCACGAGCAGTACTTC. It codes for CAWSSGRLVIHEQYF. The complete variable domain, with remaining parts taken from reference TRBV30 and TRBJ2-7, reads SQTIHQWPATLVQPVGSPLSLECTVEGTSNPNLYWYRQAAGRGLQLLFYSVGIGQISSEVPQNLSASRPQDRQFILSSKKLLLSDSGFYLCAWSSGRLVIHEQYFGPGTRLTVT.